This entry lists 31 T cell receptor beta chains sequenced from one sample in a study of blood T cell repertoires in COVID-19. Profiled with immunoSEQ multiplex PCR; TCRdb holds only in-frame clones, not every one. The table shows 250,000 to 300,000 clones, with 86% occurring only once. The specimen sequenced was peripheral blood. The source is a woman between 70 and 85 years old with COVID-19, enrolled during active disease.

This clone came up once. V and J are TRBV30 and TRBJ2-7; 8 bases match TRBD2. This CDR3 is 15 amino acids long. With V trimmed by 4 bases and J by 2 bases, 10 bases remained unmatched. The germline CDR1 and CDR2 sequences are GTSNPN and SVGIG (reference sequence). CDR3 region: CAWNLNSGDPYEQYF. The CDR3, as DNA: TGTGCCTGGAACCTCAATAGCGGGGACCCCTACGAGCAGTACTTC.

The genes are TRBV5-1 and TRBJ1-5, with 10 bases identical to TRBD1. Germline loops: CDR1 SGHRS, CDR2 YFSETQ. V lost 2 bases to trimming and J lost 5 bases; unmatched junction nucleotides: 1. The CDR3 is 14 amino acids. CDR3 protein: CASSFGQGDQPQHF. DNA for the CDR3: TGCGCCAGCAGCTTTGGACAGGGGGATCAGCCCCAGCATTTT.

This chain uses TRBV18 with TRBJ1-6; no reliable D call. V lost 2 bases and J 0 bases, leaving 11 bases between the germline ends. Per germline, CDR1 KGHSH and CDR2 LQKENI. The CDR3 runs 17 residues. CDR3 DNA sequence: TGTGCCAGCTCACCAGTAGCAGCGAGCTCCTATAATTCACCCCTCCACTTT. This encodes CASSPVAASSYNSPLHF.

As DNA, the CDR3 is TGCGCCAGCAGCACAGGGACAGACTATGGCTACACCTTC. It codes for CASSTGTDYGYTF. This sequence joins TRBV5-1 and TRBJ1-2; 7 nucleotides align to TRBD1. Germline CDR1 reads SGHRS; CDR2 reads YFSETQ. This CDR3 contains 13 residues. The ends lost 4 bases at V and 3 bases at J; junction bases unmatched: 3.

The V gene is TRBV5-1, the J gene TRBJ1-1, with a tentative D call TRBD1 (5 bases). Between the trimmed V and J ends, which lost 0 bases and 2 bases, there was a span of 11 bases. The CDR3 is made up of 15 amino acids. Germline V gene lookup returns CDR1 SGHRS and CDR2 YFSETQ. CDR3 nucleotide sequence: TGCGCCAGCAGCTTGGACAGGCCAGACAACACTGAAGCTTTCTTT. Amino acid sequence: CASSLDRPDNTEAFF.

The rearrangement uses TRBV5-1 and TRBJ2-2, with TRBD1 as a possible D gene (5 bases). Trimming took off 0 bases at V and 5 bases at J, with 11 bases between the two ends. CDR3 size: 15 residues. Per the germline V gene, CDR1 is SGHRS and CDR2 is YFSETQ. The CDR3 coding sequence is TGCGCCAGCAGCTTGGACAGGACGGAAACCGGGGAGCTGTTTTTT. This gives the protein CASSLDRTETGELFF.

The rearrangement uses TRBV4-1 and TRBJ2-3; D perhaps matches TRBD2 (7 bases). CDR3 length: 15 residues. V was trimmed by 1 base and J by 6 bases, leaving 14 bases between them. Per germline, CDR1 MGHRA and CDR2 YSYEKL. The CDR3, as DNA: TGCGCCAGCAGCCAAGTAGGCGGGGGCATTGATACGCAGTATTTT. Translated: CASSQVGGGIDTQYF.

The gene calls are TRBV19 and TRBJ1-2; TRBD1 aligns across 7 bases. Germline values: CDR1 LNHDA, CDR2 SQIVND (reference sequence). Trimming cost V 5 bases and J 3 bases; bases outside gene matches: 6. The CDR3 extends over 14 amino acids. The CDR3 spells CASSPWDSYYGYTF. The CDR3, as DNA: TGTGCCAGTAGTCCCTGGGACAGCTACTATGGCTACACCTTC. The full variable domain, its missing parts supplied by reference TRBV19 and TRBJ1-2, is DGGITQSPKYLFRKEGQNVTLSCEQNLNHDAMYWYRQDPGQGLRLIYYSQIVNDFQKGDIAEGYSVSREKKESFPLTVTSAQKNPTAFYLCASSPWDSYYGYTFGSGTRLTVV.

The V and J genes are TRBV6-2 or TRBV6-3 and TRBJ1-5; TRBD1 agrees at 10 bases. V was pared by 5 bases and J by 4 bases, with 8 bases of the junction left unmatched. Germline V gives CDR1 MNHEY, CDR2 SVGEGT. The CDR3 runs 16 residues. CDR3 sequence reads: CASSLGGQGWNQPQHF. The CDR3 region has the DNA TGTGCCAGCAGTCTCGGGGGACAGGGGTGGAATCAGCCCCAGCATTTT.

The CDR3 region is CASSFQGGNTIYF. Written as DNA, the CDR3 is TGTGCCAGCAGCTTCCAGGGAGGGAACACCATATATTTT. V gene TRBV11-3 combines with J gene TRBJ1-3; D may be TRBD1 (5 bases). V was pared by 3 bases and J by 7 bases, with 10 bases between. Germline V lookup: CDR1 SGHNT, CDR2 YENEEA. CDR3 length: 13 amino acids.

This clone was counted only a few times. This chain links TRBV27 with TRBJ1-2; tentatively, D is TRBD1 (5 bases). Looked up from germline, CDR1 is MNHEY and CDR2 is SMNVEV (reference sequence). V gave up 5 bases and J gave up 6 bases, with 16 bases separating them. The CDR3 extends over 14 amino acids. The DNA of the CDR3 is TGTGCCAGCAGTACCCTGGGGCGCCCCGATGGCTACACCTTC. As protein: CASSTLGRPDGYTF.

J is TRBJ1-2 and V is TRBV30; D remains ambiguous. The CDR3 spans 14 residues. V dropped 0 bases and J dropped 0 bases, with 8 bases sitting between them. Germline CDR1 and CDR2: GTSNPN and SVGIG (reference sequence). The CDR3 DNA reads as TGTGCCTGGAGTGTTGGTGGAGCTAACTATGGCTACACCTTC. Protein sequence: CAWSVGGANYGYTF.

The J gene is TRBJ2-7, the V gene TRBV30; 9 bases map to TRBD1. Germline CDR1 reads GTSNPN; CDR2 reads SVGIG (reference sequence). The CDR3 contains 14 residues. V dropped 3 bases and J dropped 4; count of bases not matched to a gene: 7. The CDR3 is CAWRAGQGFYEQYF. The CDR3 DNA follows: TGTGCCTGGAGGGCCGGACAGGGGTTTTACGAGCAGTACTTC.

This clone was seen more than once but under ten times. The J gene is TRBJ1-1, the V gene TRBV5-4; 9 bases map to TRBD1. This CDR3 has 13 amino acids. Germline V gene lookup returns CDR1 SGHNT and CDR2 YYREEE (reference sequence). With 6 bases clipped from V and 8 bases from J, the junction kept 8 bases outside the gene matches. The CDR3 DNA reads TGTGCCAGCAAACTCGACACAGGGGGCGAAGCTTTCTTT. Protein: CASKLDTGGEAFF.

The rearrangement uses TRBV7-2 and TRBJ1-3; D call uncertain. V dropped 3 bases and J dropped 4 bases, with 10 bases sitting between them. This CDR3 is built from 14 residues. Germline V gives CDR1 SGHTA, CDR2 FQGNSA. The CDR3 loop is CASSFLLGGNTIYF. DNA of the CDR3: TGTGCCAGCAGCTTCCTCCTCGGGGGAAACACCATATATTTT. Variable domain in full (rest from reference TRBV7-2 and TRBJ1-3): GAGVSQSPSNKVTEKGKDVELRCDPISGHTALYWYRQSLGQGLEFLIYFQGNSAPDKSGLPSDRFSAERTGGSVSTLTIQRTQQEDSAVYLCASSFLLGGNTIYFGEGSWLTVV.

This clone was picked up one time. In DNA, the CDR3 is TGTGCCAGCAGCTTAGCCGGCTCCTACGAGCAGTACTTC. Residues: CASSLAGSYEQYF. This sequence joins TRBV7-2 and TRBJ2-7; no definite D call. Germline V CDR1 and CDR2: SGHTA, FQGNSA. This CDR3 is built from 13 residues. Trimming shortened V by 0 bases and J by 0 bases, and 3 bases separated the two germline ends. Using reference TRBV7-2 and TRBJ2-7 for the parts outside the CDR3, the full variable domain is GAGVSQSPSNKVTEKGKDVELRCDPISGHTALYWYRQSLGQGLEFLIYFQGNSAPDKSGLPSDRFSAERTGGSVSTLTIQRTQQEDSAVYLCASSLAGSYEQYFGPGTRLTVT.

The chain employs TRBV6-5 and TRBJ2-2; no reliable D call. CDR3 length: 15 residues. The V and J ends lost 0 bases and 3 bases respectively, with 8 bases between them. Germline V gene data show CDR1 as MNHEY and CDR2 as SVGAGI. CDR3 bases: TGTGCCAGCAGTTACTCAAGCCCGGACACCGGGGAGCTGTTTTTT. Translating it yields CASSYSSPDTGELFF.

The V gene is TRBV21-1, the J gene TRBJ1-1; no DNA check was done on the table's D call, TRBD1. TRBV21-1 is flagged as a pseudogene. CDR3 length equals 14 residues. The CDR3 reads CAGEGACNDTEAFF. The CDR3 nucleotides are TGTGCCGGCGAGGGGGCGTGTAACGACACTGAAGCTTTCTTT.

CDR3: CASSFDYMDTQYF. In nucleotides, the CDR3 is TGTGCCAGCAGTTTTGACTACATGGATACGCAGTATTTT. V is TRBV12-3 or TRBV12-4 and J is TRBJ2-3; TRBD2 is a possible D gene (5 bases). This CDR3 is 13 amino acids long. Trimming left V 3 bases short and J 6 bases short, with 10 bases between.

The rearrangement uses TRBV6-5 and TRBJ1-5, with TRBD1 as a possible D gene (6 bases). Trimming removed 6 bases at V and 1 base at J, with 10 bases between. Germline V gene lookup returns CDR1 MNHEY and CDR2 SVGAGI. The CDR3 is 14 residues long. This chain's CDR3 is CASRLQGSNQPQHF. CDR3 DNA: TGTGCCAGCAGGCTCCAGGGGAGCAATCAGCCCCAGCATTTT.

This chain connects TRBV27 to TRBJ2-3, with TRBD2 identical over 12 bases. The CDR3 extends over 16 amino acids. V was pared by 4 bases and J by 5 bases, with 7 bases of the junction left unmatched. Germline assignment: CDR1 MNHEY and CDR2 SMNVEV (reference sequence). CDR3 sequence: CASSSLAGGQIDTQYF. The DNA of the CDR3 is TGTGCCAGCAGTTCCCTAGCGGGGGGGCAGATAGATACGCAGTATTTT.

The table lists this clone with a few counts. The chain employs TRBV11-3 and TRBJ2-1; D possibly corresponds to TRBD2 (7 bases). Per germline, CDR1 SGHNT and CDR2 YENEEA. Trimming removed 2 bases at V and 4 bases at J, with 12 bases between. The CDR3 is made up of 15 amino acids. CDR3 coding DNA: TGTGCCAGCAGCTTAAGGGGGGGAGGATACAATGAGCAGTTCTTC. Protein sequence: CASSLRGGGYNEQFF.

This chain links TRBV13 with TRBJ2-5; D not certain. Trimming stripped 2 bases from V and 1 base from J, with 8 bases between. Germline V lookup: CDR1 PRHDT, CDR2 FYEKMQ (reference sequence). The CDR3 is 14 amino acids. The DNA for the CDR3 is TGTGCCAGCAGCTTATTCGGGTTCCAAGAGACCCAGTACTTC. Its translation is CASSLFGFQETQYF.

In this sample, this clone turned up once. This chain joins TRBV19 and TRBJ1-5; 9 nucleotides line up with TRBD1. After removal of 6 bases from V and 2 bases from J, the junction contained 17 bases not matched to a gene. This CDR3 contains 19 residues. Germline CDR1 is LNHDA and CDR2 is SQIVND (reference sequence). The CDR3 protein is CASRPQSSTGGRGNQPQHF. DNA of the CDR3: TGTGCCAGTAGACCCCAATCCTCGACAGGGGGAAGGGGCAATCAGCCCCAGCATTTT.

This sequence joins TRBV5-8 and TRBJ2-4; no clear D. From germline, CDR1 is SGHTS and CDR2 YDEGEE. Deletions cut 2 bases from V and 1 base from J, with 13 bases between. The CDR3 consists of 16 residues. The CDR3 spells CASSFSPDAAKNIQYF. CDR3 DNA: TGTGCCAGCAGCTTCTCCCCTGATGCGGCCAAAAACATTCAGTACTTC.

The chain combines TRBV19 with TRBJ1-1; TRBD1 is a possible D gene (5 bases). The length of the CDR3 is 14 residues. CDR1 is LNHDA, CDR2 SQIVND, per germline (reference sequence). Deletions cut 6 bases from V and 1 base from J, with 12 bases between. The CDR3 spells CASRIQGKNTEAFF. DNA of the CDR3: TGTGCCAGTAGAATCCAGGGAAAGAACACTGAAGCTTTCTTT. Full variable domain (remainder filled in from reference TRBV19 and TRBJ1-1): DGGITQSPKYLFRKEGQNVTLSCEQNLNHDAMYWYRQDPGQGLRLIYYSQIVNDFQKGDIAEGYSVSREKKESFPLTVTSAQKNPTAFYLCASRIQGKNTEAFFGQGTRLTVV.

The rearrangement joins TRBV20-1 to TRBJ2-3, with a possible D match to TRBD2 (5 bases). Looked up from germline, CDR1 is DFQATT and CDR2 is SNEGSKA (reference sequence). The CDR3 runs to 11 residues. V was trimmed by 3 bases and J by 6 bases, leaving 7 bases between them. The chain's CDR3 is CSARGGDTQYF. DNA for the CDR3: TGCAGTGCTAGGGGCGGGGATACGCAGTATTTT.

The chain is built from TRBV27 and TRBJ1-2; 10 positions match TRBD1. Germline V gives CDR1 MNHEY, CDR2 SMNVEV (reference sequence). With V trimmed by 9 bases and J by 8 bases, 12 bases remained unmatched. The CDR3 spans 14 residues. The CDR3 DNA reads as TGTGCCAGTTACGGGACAGGGGACAGAGGAGGCTACACCTTC. Amino acid sequence: CASYGTGDRGGYTF.

The V gene is TRBV6-5, the J gene TRBJ1-1, with D possibly matching TRBD1 (6 bases). Germline V gene data show CDR1 as MNHEY and CDR2 as SVGAGI. V was cut by 7 bases and J by 4 bases, with 16 bases left in between. This CDR3 is 14 amino acids long. The CDR3 sequence is CASKLTGLVTEAFF. Here the CDR3 DNA reads TGTGCCAGCAAATTAACAGGGCTGGTCACTGAAGCTTTCTTT.

The chain uses TRBV11-2 and TRBJ2-5; TRBD2 matches at 11 bases. This CDR3 region has 17 residues. V lost 1 base and J lost 4; bases outside the gene matches: 8. Germline CDR1 is SGHAT and CDR2 is FQNNGV. This chain's CDR3 is CASSLVPSGGSLETQYF. Written as DNA, the CDR3 is TGTGCCAGCAGCTTAGTGCCTAGCGGGGGGTCTTTAGAGACCCAGTACTTC. The variable domain in full, with the rest retrieved from reference TRBV11-2 and TRBJ2-5, is EAGVAQSPRYKIIEKRQSVAFWCNPISGHATLYWYQQILGQGPKLLIQFQNNGVVDDSQLPKDRFSAERLKGVDSTLKIQPAKLEDSAVYLCASSLVPSGGSLETQYFGPGTRLLVL.

Worth noting for this clone: The same CDR3 is also encoded by other DNA sequences in this sample. The V and J genes are TRBV19 and TRBJ1-1; tentative D call: TRBD1 (6 bases). CDR1 is LNHDA and CDR2 is SQIVND in the germline V gene (reference sequence). The CDR3 covers 12 residues. V lost 8 bases, J lost 1 base, and 8 bases lay in between. This CDR3 is CASSTGNTEAFF. The CDR3 coding sequence is TGTGCCAGTTCGACAGGGAACACTGAAGCTTTCTTT. Complete variable domain (other parts from reference TRBV19 and TRBJ1-1): DGGITQSPKYLFRKEGQNVTLSCEQNLNHDAMYWYRQDPGQGLRLIYYSQIVNDFQKGDIAEGYSVSREKKESFPLTVTSAQKNPTAFYLCASSTGNTEAFFGQGTRLTVV.